A single T cell receptor (beta chain) is shown here with its context. The sample is drawn from a study of CD8 T cells in Susac syndrome. Germline lookup yields CDR1 SGHRS and CDR2 YFSETQ. V gave up 5 bases and J gave up 9 bases, with 21 bases separating them. This CDR3 is built from 16 residues. RNA amounts of about 0.5 to 1 ug underwent reverse transcription with random hexamers. Amplification of TCR beta CDR3 spanned 54 Vbeta and 13 Jbeta via immunoSEQ multiplex PCR. TCRdb passed the immunoSEQ multiplex PCR reads through MiXCR, listing each CDR3 protein once. Here the sample spans 300,000 or so distinct CDR3 sequences, under 95% being singletons. From blood CD8+ and CD4+ T cells, the TCR beta chain was sequenced.

This receptor was identified in a human donor with multiple sclerosis. V usage is TRBV5-1 and J usage is TRBJ1-6; possibly TRBD1 for D (6 bases). Sample: CD4+ T cells from PBMCs. CDR3 protein: CASRPEQGELSSPLHF. As DNA, the CDR3 is TGCGCCAGCAGACCGGAACAGGGAGAATTGAGTTCACCCCTCCACTTT.